This TCR beta chain originates from a study of human T cells and chemical hapten exposure. Overall study context: An area of 2 cm by approximately 2 cm on upper inner arm skin received 2% DPC for sensitization.

The CDR3 is 15 amino acids. The J segment lost 5 bases and the V segment lost 2 bases, leaving 2 bases of the junction unmatched. The germline CDR1 and CDR2 sequences are SGHRS and YFSETQ. Time point defined: patch test 1, 2 weeks after DPC sensitization. Regarding treatment: therapeutic diphenylcyclopropenone sensitization with weekly scalp DPC. In every case, blood was obtained before the patch test was applied. TCRdb analysed the RACE reads with MiXCR anew, one entry per CDR3 protein. The table has some 180,000 distinct CDR3 sequences, around 22% seen once. Source: whole blood, taken in connection with sensitization to the hapten diphenylcyclopropenone (DPC). The J gene is TRBJ1-6, the V gene TRBV5-1, with 9 bases that match TRBD1. This TCR derives from a woman between 45 and 65 years old with alopecia areata. Some clones in this sample may be carry-over from other donors' samples. The CDR3 nucleotides read TGCGCCAGCAGCTTTAGGACAGGGGATAATTCACCCCTCCACTTT. Its protein is CASSFRTGDNSPLHF. The full variable domain, its missing parts supplied by reference TRBV5-1 and TRBJ1-6, is KAGVTQTPRYLIKTRGQQVTLSCSPISGHRSVSWYQQTPGQGLQFLFEYFSETQRNKGNFPGRFSGRQFSNSRSEMNVSTLELGDSALYLCASSFRTGDNSPLHFGNGTRLTVT.